The 3 T cell receptor beta chains given below trace back to one sample, sequenced in a study of cytomegalovirus exposure and HLA in healthy donors. The PCR made use of 60 Vbeta and 13 Jbeta primers. Measured with immunoSEQ multiplex PCR; TCRdb has only the in-frame clones, and not every one. Among approximately 160,000 clones listed, around 68% were seen once. Sequencing used PBMCs. All receptors derive from a woman in her 40s in good health and CMV-seropositive.

The genes are TRBV19 and TRBJ2-2; D is uncertain. The V and J ends lost 6 bases and 8 bases respectively, with 13 bases between them. CDR1 is LNHDA, CDR2 SQIVND, per germline (reference sequence). The CDR3 spans 13 residues. The CDR3 reads CASSTLRWGELFF. The DNA for the CDR3 is TGTGCCAGTAGCACTCTACGCTGGGGGGAGCTGTTTTTT.

This clone was observed once. V usage is TRBV27 and J usage is TRBJ1-5; D remains unclear. The CDR3 has 16 amino acids. V was cut by 4 bases and J by 4 bases, with 17 bases left in between. Germline CDR1 is MNHEY and CDR2 is SMNVEV (reference sequence). The chain's CDR3 is CASSSPSGLANQPQHF. Here the CDR3 DNA reads TGTGCCAGCAGTTCCCCATCCGGGTTGGCTAATCAGCCCCAGCATTTT.

The CDR3 spells CASSPNRNYGYTF. The CDR3 DNA follows: TGTGCCAGCAGCCCTAACAGAAACTATGGCTACACCTTC. The chain carries TRBV7-2 and TRBJ1-2; D not certain. From germline, CDR1 is SGHTA and CDR2 FQGNSA. V was shortened by 5 bases and J by 2 bases, with 9 bases between the two germline ends. The CDR3 extends over 13 amino acids.